Listed below are T cell receptor beta chains from one sample, sequenced in a study of cytomegalovirus exposure and HLA in healthy donors. Profiled with immunoSEQ multiplex PCR; TCRdb holds only in-frame clones, not every one. The table has 55,000 to 70,000 clones, about 80% seen once; the top ten hold around 4.2%. Sequencing was carried out using PBMCs. Source of these receptors: a woman between 40 and 50 years old in good health and CMV-seronegative. Each CDR3 is given with its conserved first and last residue. Each record gives: D gene, V gene, clone size, J gene, CDR3 DNA, CDR3 protein. D genes are given only for firm matches. Clone size is given for some rows only: seen once, a few or many times, or a class if the clone is expanded.

NA	TRBV5-1	NA	TRBJ1-1	TGCGCCAGCAGCTTGATCGGAGTTCAGAACACTGAAGCTTTCTTT	CASSLIGVQNTEAFF
NA	TRBV10-3	NA	TRBJ1-2	TGTGCCATCAGTGACGATCAGAGGTTAAGGGGCTACACCTTC	CAISDDQRLRGYTF
TRBD2	TRBV6-5	NA	TRBJ2-7	TGTGCCAGCAGTTCATACGGCGGGAGCTCCTACGAGCAGTACTTC	CASSSYGGSSYEQYF
NA	TRBV27	NA	TRBJ2-7	TGTGCCAGCAGTTTAATCGGGGGAGAGTACGAGCAGTACTTC	CASSLIGGEYEQYF
TRBD1	TRBV7-9	NA	TRBJ2-7	TGTGCCAGCAGGCAGGGGGCCTACGAGCAGTACTTC	CASRQGAYEQYF
NA	TRBV28	NA	TRBJ1-2	TGTGCCAGCAGTCCTACCATACAGGGACGCTATGGCTACACCTTC	CASSPTIQGRYGYTF
TRBD2	TRBV9	NA	TRBJ2-1	TGTGCCAGCAGCGGAGGGGCTAGCGGCCTCAATGAGCAGTTCTTC	CASSGGASGLNEQFF
NA	TRBV7-8	once	TRBJ2-7	TGTGCCAGCAGCCCCGGTTTGGGCTCCCTCTCCTACGAGCAGTACTTC	CASSPGLGSLSYEQYF
NA	TRBV4-3	NA	TRBJ2-7	TGCGCCAGCAGCCAAGGTCAGGGGAGGGGGGGCGAGCAGTACTTC	CASSQGQGRGGEQYF
NA	TRBV6-4	NA	TRBJ1-1	TGTGCCAGCCGGGAAGGGAACACTGAAGCTTTCTTT	CASREGNTEAFF
NA	TRBV6-6	NA	TRBJ2-7	TGTGCCAGCGTGAGCTCCCGGGAGCAGTACTTC	CASVSSREQYF
TRBD1	TRBV5-6	NA	TRBJ1-5	TGTGCCAGCAGCACCCTACTGGACAGGTCGGATCAGCCCCAGCATTTT	CASSTLLDRSDQPQHF
NA	TRBV5-4	NA	TRBJ2-7	TGTGCCAGCAGCTTGTCACTAAATTACGAGCAGTACTTC	CASSLSLNYEQYF
TRBD2	TRBV11-2	NA	TRBJ2-1	TGTGCCAGCAGCCCCCTCGGAGCGGGAGGGTACAATGAGCAGTTCTTC	CASSPLGAGGYNEQFF
NA	TRBV5-1	NA	TRBJ2-3	TGCGCCAGCAGCTCGGAGGGAGATACGCAGTATTTT	CASSSEGDTQYF
NA	TRBV28	NA	TRBJ1-1	TGTGCCAGCAGCCCTCTTTTTGAGGTCCTGAACACTGAAGCTTTCTTT	CASSPLFEVLNTEAFF
NA	TRBV27	once	TRBJ1-1	TGTGCCAGCAGCCCTCTCCCAAGGGAGACTGAAGCTTTCTTT	CASSPLPRETEAFF
TRBD1	TRBV5-5	once	TRBJ2-6	TGTGCCAGCAGCTTGGGGGACAGGGGCAGTGCTGGGGCCAACGTCCTGACTTTC	CASSLGDRGSAGANVLTF
NA	TRBV7-9	NA	TRBJ2-7	TGTGCCAGCAGCCCGCGAGGGGGCGAGCAGTACTTC	CASSPRGGEQYF
TRBD2	TRBV7-8	NA	TRBJ2-7	TGTGCCAGCAGCTTAGTGAGTAGCGGGGCGCTCTACGAGCAGTACTTC	CASSLVSSGALYEQYF
NA	TRBV30	NA	TRBJ1-6	TGTGCCTGGACGGGACTCTATAATTCACCCCTCCACTTT	CAWTGLYNSPLHF
TRBD2	TRBV6-6	NA	TRBJ2-1	TGTGCCAGCAGCGGGGAGCTAGCGGGGGACAATGAGCAGTTCTTC	CASSGELAGDNEQFF
TRBD2	TRBV19	NA	TRBJ2-7	TGTGCCAGTAGTATAGCCCTAGCGGACGAGCAGTACTTC	CASSIALADEQYF
NA	TRBV7-6	few	TRBJ1-1	TGTGCCAGCAGCTTAGGAGAGAACACTGAAGCTTTCTTT	CASSLGENTEAFF
TRBD2	TRBV5-5	NA	TRBJ2-3	TGTGCCAGCAGCCTGCTGGCGGGAGGTACAGATACGCAGTATTTT	CASSLLAGGTDTQYF
TRBD1	TRBV2	NA	TRBJ2-4	TGTGCCAGCAGTGCGGGACAGAACATTCAGTACTTC	CASSAGQNIQYF
NA	TRBV25-1	NA	TRBJ1-3	TGTGCCAGCAGTGAATTGGGGGCAGGGAACATCGGAAACACCATATATTTT	CASSELGAGNIGNTIYF
NA	TRBV28	NA	TRBJ2-7	TGTGCCAGCAGTCCGTCAGGGTCCGTGGGCTCCTACGAGCAGTACTTC	CASSPSGSVGSYEQYF
TRBD2	TRBV5-4	NA	TRBJ2-7	TGTGCCAGCAGCTTGGAGGGCGGACTAGCCGATTACGAGCAGTACTTC	CASSLEGGLADYEQYF
NA	TRBV21-1	few	TRBJ1-2	TGTGCCAGCAGCAAAGAAGACAGCAAAAGGGGGTATGGCTACACCTTC	CASSKEDSKRGYGYTF
TRBD2	TRBV6-4	NA	TRBJ2-3	TGTGCCAGCAGTGTTCCCCTAGCGGGCACAGATACGCAGTATTTT	CASSVPLAGTDTQYF
NA	TRBV6-1	NA	TRBJ1-2	TGTGCCAGCAGTGAACACGGGGAAAATGGCTACACCTTC	CASSEHGENGYTF
TRBD1	TRBV5-5	NA	TRBJ2-7	TGTGCCAGCAGCTTGTTTGGGACAGCCTACGAGCAGTACTTC	CASSLFGTAYEQYF
TRBD2	TRBV27	NA	TRBJ2-3	TGTGCCAGCAGTCAGCGGACTAGCGGTACAGATACGCAGTATTTT	CASSQRTSGTDTQYF
TRBD2	TRBV5-6	NA	TRBJ2-3	TGTGCCAGCAGCTCAACTAGCGGGGTCACAGATACGCAGTATTTT	CASSSTSGVTDTQYF
TRBD2	TRBV11-3	NA	TRBJ2-7	TGTGCCAGCAGCTTAGCAGCTAGCGGGAGCCACGAGCAGTACTTC	CASSLAASGSHEQYF